This T cell receptor (beta chain) was captured in a study of blood T cell repertoires in COVID-19. Study at large: From T cells, B-cell-depleted T cells, or PBMCs came the material, which was cDNA or gDNA.

V was clipped by 3 bases and J by 6 bases, with 9 bases between them. From germline, CDR1 is MDHEN and CDR2 SYDVKM. The CDR3 covers 12 residues. Authors' analysis steps: Reference gene primer amplification yielded estimated nucleated cell counts. Profiling relied on immunoSEQ multiplex PCR, and the TCRdb table lists in-frame clones only, not all of them. That table gives V, J and clone size, and the DNA gave D and trimming. This sample has fewer than 100,000 clones, with 84% found just once. The chain has TRBV28 and TRBJ2-7, with D tentatively TRBD1 (5 bases). Sequencing was carried out using peripheral blood. The sequence came from a woman between 50 and 59 years old with acute or convalescent COVID-19. The CDR3 nucleotides read TGTGCCAGCAGTTTCGTGGGGCTCGAGCAGTACTTC. Amino acids: CASSFVGLEQYF.